A single sample is the source of the 2 T cell receptor beta chains below, sequenced in a study of cytomegalovirus exposure and HLA in healthy donors. PCR amplification relied on 60 Vbeta primers (plus 13 Jbeta primers). This table comes from immunoSEQ multiplex PCR, and its TCRdb copy is limited to in-frame clones, with some not included. The table has around 130,000 clones, 75% to 85% seen once. The sequenced sample was PBMCs. All receptors come from a man between 18 and 29 years old in good health and CMV-seronegative.

This chain connects TRBV7-2 to TRBJ2-1; 11 nucleotides line up with TRBD2. This CDR3 has 14 amino acids. Trimming took 7 bases from V and 6 from J; bases not matched to a gene: 5. Looked up from germline, CDR1 is SGHTA and CDR2 is FQGNSA. The DNA for the CDR3 is TGTGCCAGCACGACCGGGACTAGCGGCAATGAGCAGTTCTTC. As protein: CASTTGTSGNEQFF.

The chain joins TRBV7-9 to TRBJ2-5; no firm D call. The germline V and J ends were trimmed by 2 bases and 3 bases, with 7 bases remaining between them. There are 13 residues in the CDR3. Germline CDR1 reads SEHNR; CDR2 reads FQNEAQ (reference sequence). CDR3: CASSLILEETQYF. CDR3 bases: TGTGCCAGCAGCTTAATCCTAGAAGAGACCCAGTACTTC.